The sequence of this TCR beta chain was determined in a study of T cell responses to AZD1222 COVID-19 vaccine. Clones were read by immunoSEQ multiplex PCR, and TCRdb kept only the in-frame ones, dropping some. The data hold approximately 70,000 clones, with approximately 90% observed a single time. V lost 3 bases to trimming and J lost 0 bases, with 5 bases between them. CDR3 size: 13 residues. Germline CDR1 is LGHDT and CDR2 is YNNKEL (reference sequence). The origin of this receptor is an adult who received the MenACWY meningococcal vaccine as a control. This chain connects TRBV3-1 (or the pseudogene TRBV3-2) to TRBJ1-2; D is undetermined. The input for sequencing was peripheral blood, taken 28 days after the second dose of the MenACWY control vaccine. The CDR3 sequence is CASSQGSNYGYTF. For the CDR3, the DNA is TGTGCCAGCAGCCAGGGCTCTAACTATGGCTACACCTTC.